Below, 21 T cell receptor beta chains from the same sample are listed, as sequenced in a study of OX40 agonist ivuxolimab in advanced cancers. The assay was immunoSEQ multiplex PCR, and TCRdb's table has in-frame clones only and misses some. Of tens of thousands of clones listed, around 90% are singletons. The source material was CD4+ or CD8+ T cells sorted from blood, sampled in a trial of the OX40 agonist ivuxolimab. Receptors originate from an adult with an advanced solid tumor such as melanoma, head and neck, liver or kidney cancer.

The rearrangement uses TRBV4-1 and TRBJ2-7, with 7 nucleotides matching TRBD1. The germline gives CDR1 MGHRA, CDR2 YSYEKL. The ends lost 0 bases at V and 7 bases at J; junction bases unmatched: 3. The CDR3 extends over 13 amino acids. The CDR3 loop reads CASSQEGGEEQYF. For the CDR3, the DNA is TGCGCCAGCAGCCAAGAAGGGGGCGAAGAGCAGTACTTC.

This clone was counted once. The chain joins TRBV7-6 to TRBJ2-7; D possibly corresponds to TRBD1 (6 bases). This CDR3 contains 16 residues. Trimming shortened V by 5 bases and J by 0 bases, and 17 bases separated the two germline ends. CDR1 and CDR2 from the germline V gene are SGHVS and FNYEAQ. The CDR3 protein is CASSPKTGRTSYEQYF. DNA of the CDR3: TGTGCCAGCAGCCCCAAAACAGGGAGAACCTCCTACGAGCAGTACTTC.

The gene calls are TRBV6-1 and TRBJ2-1, with 7 bases identical to TRBD2. J gave up 2 bases and V 1 base, and 5 bases lay outside the gene matches. Germline lookup yields CDR1 MNHNS and CDR2 SASEGT. The length of the CDR3 is 16 residues. CDR3: CASSEVKRGPYNEQFF. The CDR3 DNA reads as TGTGCCAGCAGTGAAGTTAAGCGGGGACCCTACAATGAGCAGTTCTTC.

The rearrangement uses TRBV19 and TRBJ2-3; 8 bases are a match to TRBD2. CDR3 size: 15 residues. The V gene end was trimmed by 5 bases and the J gene end by 3 bases; junction bases not matched to a gene: 7. Germline CDR1 and CDR2: LNHDA and SQIVND (reference sequence). The CDR3 protein is CASSAAGVGTDTQYF. DNA of the CDR3: TGTGCCAGTAGTGCAGCGGGAGTCGGGACAGATACGCAGTATTTT.

This chain links TRBV4-1 with TRBJ2-7, with TRBD1 matching 11 bases. The CDR3 has 15 residues. CDR1 is MGHRA, CDR2 YSYEKL, per germline. Trimming cost V 1 base and J 1 base; bases outside gene matches: 0. The CDR3 region is CASSQGDRGSYEQYF. The CDR3 region has the DNA TGCGCCAGCAGCCAAGGGGACAGGGGGTCCTACGAGCAGTACTTC.

The chain carries TRBV4-1 and TRBJ2-7; 7 bases line up with TRBD2. Trimming cost V 3 bases and J 0 bases; bases outside gene matches: 2. This CDR3 has 14 amino acids. CDR1 is MGHRA, CDR2 YSYEKL, per germline. CDR3 nucleotide sequence: TGCGCCAGCAGCCAGCGGGGGAGCTCCTACGAGCAGTACTTC. As protein: CASSQRGSSYEQYF.

The V and J genes are TRBV28 and TRBJ2-7, with unresolved D. Trimming removed 3 bases from V and 3 bases from J, with 9 bases in between. Germline CDR1 and CDR2: MDHEN and SYDVKM. The CDR3 has 13 residues. CDR3 sequence (DNA): TGTGCCAGCAGTTTGGGCGGTCACTACGAGCAGTACTTC. As protein: CASSLGGHYEQYF.

This sequence joins TRBV11-1 and TRBJ2-2, with 12 bases aligning to TRBD2. Germline V CDR1 and CDR2: SGHAT, FQDESV (reference sequence). The CDR3 loop spans 17 amino acids. V gave up 7 bases and J gave up 4 bases; unmatched junction bases: 10. Written as DNA, the CDR3 is TGTGCCAGCACTGGGGAGACTAGCGGGAGAAGCACCGGGGAGCTGTTTTTT. It is translated as CASTGETSGRSTGELFF.

This chain joins TRBV28 and TRBJ2-7; D is perhaps TRBD1 (6 bases). Germline loops: CDR1 MDHEN, CDR2 SYDVKM. The V gene lost 6 bases and the J gene lost 0 bases, with 12 bases spanning the gap. CDR3 length: 14 residues. The chain's CDR3 is CASRGDTYSYEQYF. CDR3 DNA: TGTGCCAGCAGGGGGGACACCTACTCCTACGAGCAGTACTTC.

The chain carries TRBV14 and TRBJ2-7; tentatively, D is TRBD2 (5 bases). Germline loops: CDR1 SGHDN, CDR2 FVKESK. The CDR3 contains 15 residues. Trimming pared 0 bases from V and 2 bases from J, leaving 11 bases between. This chain's CDR3 is CASSQDAGVTYEQYF. For the CDR3, the DNA is TGTGCCAGCAGCCAAGACGCCGGGGTTACCTACGAGCAGTACTTC.

The rearrangement links TRBV7-2 to TRBJ2-3; no firm D call. The CDR3 is made up of 14 amino acids. V lost 1 base, J lost 6 bases, and 11 bases lay in between. Germline-derived CDR1 and CDR2 are SGHTA and FQGNSA. The DNA for the CDR3 is TGTGCCAGCAGCTTAGACCCCCTTGTCGATACGCAGTATTTT. Amino acids: CASSLDPLVDTQYF.

The CDR3 coding sequence is TGTGCCAGCAGTGACATAGCGGGAACCTACGAGCAGTACTTC. This gives the protein CASSDIAGTYEQYF. The chain has TRBV6-1 and TRBJ2-7, with 8 bases aligning to TRBD2. CDR1 MNHNS and CDR2 SASEGT come from the germline V gene. Trimming took 3 bases from V and 2 from J; bases not matched to a gene: 3. The CDR3 has 14 amino acids.

This rearrangement joins TRBV5-8 to TRBJ2-1; D gene unclear. CDR3 length: 13 residues. CDR1 and CDR2 (germline): SGHTS, YDEGEE. Trimming cost V 2 bases and J 3 bases, with 6 bases left between them. The CDR3 sequence is CASSFSLYNEQFF. For the CDR3, the DNA is TGTGCCAGCAGCTTTAGTCTCTACAATGAGCAGTTCTTC.

This chain links TRBV27 with TRBJ2-1, with D perhaps matching TRBD1 or TRBD2 (5 bases each). Trimming shortened V by 4 bases and J by 8 bases, and 12 bases separated the two germline ends. Germline V gene sequence: CDR1 MNHEY, CDR2 SMNVEV (reference sequence). The CDR3 runs to 13 residues. The CDR3 DNA reads as TGTGCCAGCAGTTGGTCAGGGACCCATGAGCAGTTCTTC. This sequence encodes CASSWSGTHEQFF.

This clone was found once. The rearrangement uses TRBV6-1 and TRBJ2-7; D possibly uses TRBD1 or TRBD2 (5 bases each). The germline V gene encodes CDR1 MNHNS and CDR2 SASEGT. V lost 3 bases, J lost 0 bases, and 12 bases lay in between. The CDR3 runs 15 residues. CDR3 in DNA: TGTGCCAGCAGTGAGGGGACCGATTCCTCCTACGAGCAGTACTTC. Translation: CASSEGTDSSYEQYF.

This chain joins TRBV28 and TRBJ2-5; TRBD1 matches at 7 bases. Per germline, CDR1 MDHEN and CDR2 SYDVKM. The V gene end was trimmed by 7 bases and the J gene end by 1 base; junction bases not matched to a gene: 9. This CDR3 has 15 amino acids. DNA of the CDR3: TGTGCCAGCAACCCGGGACAGAGCCCCCAAGAGACCCAGTACTTC. This encodes CASNPGQSPQETQYF.

This clone was counted a few times. The V gene is TRBV21-1, the J gene TRBJ1-1. TRBV21-1 corresponds to a pseudogene. The CDR3 runs 15 residues. The CDR3 is CASSKVRGSNTEAFF. The CDR3 nucleotides are TGTGCCAGCAGCAAAGTTCGGGGATCGAACACTGAAGCTTTCTTT.

This clone was seen only once. The chain recombines TRBV29-1 with TRBJ2-1; D gene ambiguous. Trimming pared 7 bases from V and 4 bases from J, leaving 8 bases between. Looked up from germline, CDR1 is SQVTM and CDR2 is ANQGSEA. The CDR3 runs to 11 residues. CDR3 residues: CSGGRYNEQFF. In nucleotides, the CDR3 is TGCAGCGGCGGACGGTACAATGAGCAGTTCTTC.

The chain uses TRBV5-4 and TRBJ2-7, with D possibly being TRBD2 (5 bases). The CDR3 has 13 amino acids. Trimming stripped 2 bases from V and 7 bases from J, with 13 bases between. Germline CDR1 SGHNT, CDR2 YYREEE (reference sequence). The CDR3, as DNA: TGTGCCAGCAGCTTCGGGTCTAGCTTGGAGCAGTACTTC. It codes for CASSFGSSLEQYF.

V and J are TRBV2 and TRBJ2-7; 10 nucleotides align to TRBD1. V was pared by 1 base and J by 0 bases, with 3 bases of the junction left unmatched. The V gene's germline CDR1 is SNHLY and CDR2 FYNNEI. The length of the CDR3 is 16 residues. The CDR3, as DNA: TGTGCCAGCAGTGAAGAGGGGACAGGGGACTCCTACGAGCAGTACTTC. Its protein is CASSEEGTGDSYEQYF.

The gene calls are TRBV4-1 and TRBJ2-5; D is perhaps TRBD2 (5 bases). V dropped 0 bases and J dropped 5 bases, with 16 bases sitting between them. CDR1 and CDR2 (germline): MGHRA, YSYEKL. The CDR3 consists of 16 residues. The CDR3 DNA reads TGCGCCAGCAGCCAAGATTCCGGAGGTGGCGGGGAGACCCAGTACTTC. Residues: CASSQDSGGGGETQYF.